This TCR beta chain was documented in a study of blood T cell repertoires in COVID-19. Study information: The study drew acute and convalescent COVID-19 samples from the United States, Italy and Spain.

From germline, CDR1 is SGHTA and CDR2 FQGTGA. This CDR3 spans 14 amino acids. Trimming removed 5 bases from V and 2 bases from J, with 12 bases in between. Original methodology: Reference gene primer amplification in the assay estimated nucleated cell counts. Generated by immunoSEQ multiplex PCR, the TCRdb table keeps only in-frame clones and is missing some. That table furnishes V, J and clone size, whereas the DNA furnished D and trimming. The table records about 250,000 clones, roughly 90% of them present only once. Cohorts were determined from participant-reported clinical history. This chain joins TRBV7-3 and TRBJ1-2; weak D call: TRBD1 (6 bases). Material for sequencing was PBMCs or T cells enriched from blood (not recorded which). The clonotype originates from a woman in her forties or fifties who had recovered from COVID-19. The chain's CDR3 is CASSPNQGNYGYTF. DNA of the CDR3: TGTGCCAGCAGCCCGAATCAGGGGAACTATGGCTACACCTTC.